The present T cell receptor (beta chain) was sequenced within a study of shared clonotypes between healthy human individuals. J was trimmed by 0 bases and V by 4 bases; bases with no gene match: 4. This CDR3 spans 16 amino acids. Germline CDR1 SGHTS, CDR2 YDEGEE. Data came from immunoSEQ multiplex PCR; TCRdb stores just in-frame clones and leaves some out. The table records a few million clones, 92% of them present only once. Naive CD4+ cells were CD45RA-selected; the remaining cells were memory. Sequencing was carried out using naive CD4+ T cells from PBMCs. Subset meaning: CD45RA+ positively selected. The sequence derives from a young man in good health. Some clones in this sample may be carry-over from other donors' samples. V is TRBV5-8 and J is TRBJ2-3; 11 bases map to TRBD1. This CDR3 is CASSLGTGGSTDTQYF. DNA of the CDR3: TGTGCCAGCAGCCTAGGGACAGGGGGGAGCACAGATACGCAGTATTTT.